The 17 T cell receptor beta chains below were found in one sample sequenced in a study of T cell responses to AZD1222 COVID-19 vaccine. Data came from immunoSEQ multiplex PCR; TCRdb stores just in-frame clones and leaves some out. This sample has roughly 78,000 clones; around four fifths occur once, and the top ten carry around 3%. The sample consisted of peripheral blood, taken on day 0 of AZD1222 vaccination. The source of these receptors is an adult in good health.

The chain employs TRBV9 and TRBJ2-5; 7 bases match TRBD2. The CDR3 has 16 amino acids. Germline CDR1 is SGDLS and CDR2 is YYNGEE. V gave up 3 bases and J gave up 2 bases; unmatched junction bases: 10. CDR3 amino acids: CASSAGGAGPQETQYF. CDR3 sequence (DNA): TGTGCCAGCAGCGCGGGAGGAGCGGGGCCTCAAGAGACCCAGTACTTC.

In nucleotides, the CDR3 is TGTGCCAGCAGTGCGGAACGGGGGTTTTCACCCCTCCACTTT. Amino acids: CASSAERGFSPLHF. The chain has TRBV2 and TRBJ1-6, with D possibly TRBD1 on 5 matching bases. V dropped 4 bases and J dropped 9 bases, with 13 bases sitting between them. Germline V lookup: CDR1 SNHLY, CDR2 FYNNEI. This CDR3 comprises 14 residues.

This chain links TRBV29-1 with TRBJ2-1; weak D call: TRBD2 (6 bases). From germline, CDR1 is SQVTM and CDR2 ANQGSEA. The CDR3 has 16 amino acids. Trimming removed 6 bases at V and 6 bases at J, with 24 bases between. CDR3 sequence: CSVPNSGTWAFNEQFF. In DNA, the CDR3 is TGCAGCGTCCCCAATAGCGGAACCTGGGCCTTCAATGAGCAGTTCTTC.

This sequence joins TRBV7-2 and TRBJ1-2; 9 positions agree with TRBD1. The CDR3 is made up of 14 amino acids. Trimming at V came to 2 bases and at J to 4 bases, leaving 2 bases not matched to a gene. Germline V gene lookup returns CDR1 SGHTA and CDR2 FQGNSA. CDR3 residues: CASSLSGQGYGYTF. CDR3 DNA sequence: TGTGCCAGCAGCTTATCGGGACAGGGCTATGGCTACACCTTC.

The chain joins TRBV5-1 to TRBJ2-3, with TRBD2 matching over 15 bases. CDR1 SGHRS and CDR2 YFSETQ come from the germline V gene. There are 14 residues in the CDR3. The V and J ends lost 4 bases and 6 bases, in that order; junction bases with no gene match: 0. The CDR3 here is CASSGTSGGDTQYF. For the CDR3, the DNA is TGCGCCAGCAGCGGGACTAGCGGGGGGGATACGCAGTATTTT. Together with reference TRBV5-1 and TRBJ2-3, the CDR3 gives the full variable domain: KAGVTQTPRYLIKTRGQQVTLSCSPISGHRSVSWYQQTPGQGLQFLFEYFSETQRNKGNFPGRFSGRQFSNSRSEMNVSTLELGDSALYLCASSGTSGGDTQYFGPGTRLTVL.

The CDR3 sequence is CASSLSGREEQFF. CDR3 nucleotide sequence: TGTGCCAGCAGTTTATCAGGGCGAGAAGAGCAGTTCTTC. The chain has TRBV12-3 or TRBV12-4 and TRBJ2-1, with D possibly being TRBD1 (5 bases). V lost 2 bases, J lost 10 bases, and 12 bases lay in between. CDR3 length: 13 residues.

The V call is TRBV7-8, the J call TRBJ1-1; D unresolved. The CDR3 contains 15 residues. Trimming removed 3 bases at V and 1 base at J, with 12 bases between. The germline V gene encodes CDR1 SGHVS and CDR2 FQNEAQ. The CDR3 coding sequence is TGTGCCAGCAGCTTCGAGGTTAATCGGAACACTGAAGCTTTCTTT. Protein product: CASSFEVNRNTEAFF. Drawing the rest from reference TRBV7-8 and TRBJ1-1, the complete variable domain is GAGVSQSPRYKVAKRGQDVALRCDPISGHVSLFWYQQALGQGPEFLTYFQNEAQLDKSGLPSDRFFAERPEGSVSTLKIQRTQQEDSAVYLCASSFEVNRNTEAFFGQGTRLTVV.

This chain connects TRBV6-5 to TRBJ1-2; possible D gene TRBD1, 5 bases. The CDR3 is made up of 14 amino acids. Germline assignment: CDR1 MNHEY and CDR2 SVGAGI. V lost 2 bases and J 2 bases, leaving 9 bases between the germline ends. The CDR3, as DNA: TGTGCCAGCAGTTACCTATCAGGGAACTATGGCTACACCTTC. This codes for CASSYLSGNYGYTF.

This sequence joins TRBV2 and TRBJ2-7, with 7 bases fitting TRBD1. With V trimmed by 4 bases and J by 7 bases, 13 bases remained unmatched. Germline CDR1 is SNHLY and CDR2 is FYNNEI. There are 15 residues in the CDR3. The CDR3 is CASSGPPTGTEEQYF. The CDR3 DNA is TGTGCCAGCAGTGGCCCCCCGACAGGGACGGAGGAGCAGTACTTC.

This clone showed up just a few times. V gene TRBV18 combines with J gene TRBJ2-3, with 8 bases aligning to TRBD1. With V trimmed by 3 bases and J by 2 bases, 7 bases remained unmatched. CDR3 length equals 16 residues. CDR1 is KGHSH and CDR2 is LQKENI in the germline V gene. The CDR3 sequence: CASSPGTGFSTDTQYF. Here the CDR3 DNA reads TGTGCCAGCTCACCCGGGACAGGTTTCTCCACAGATACGCAGTATTTT.

This clone was detected only once. Other DNA sequences in the same sample also yield this CDR3. CDR3 sequence: CASSPTGGNTIYF. CDR3 sequence (DNA): TGTGCCAGTAGCCCAACTGGGGGAAACACCATATATTTT. The chain employs TRBV19 and TRBJ1-3; unclear D gene. V dropped 6 bases and J dropped 4 bases, with 10 bases sitting between them. Per germline, CDR1 LNHDA and CDR2 SQIVND (reference sequence). The CDR3 spans 13 residues.

The table lists this clone with a count of one. The rearrangement uses TRBV24-1 and TRBJ1-2; 7 bases agree with TRBD1. This CDR3 is built from 15 residues. CDR1 and CDR2 from the germline V gene are KGHDR and SFDVKD. J lost 11 bases, V lost 2 bases, and 13 bases had no gene match. CDR3 sequence: CATSDSRQGSVGYTF. Written as DNA, the CDR3 is TGTGCCACCAGTGATTCCCGACAGGGCTCGGTCGGATACACCTTC.

V gene TRBV5-1 combines with J gene TRBJ1-1, with TRBD1 identical over 10 bases. The ends lost 3 bases at V and 6 bases at J; junction bases unmatched: 5. Looked up from germline, CDR1 is SGHRS and CDR2 is YFSETQ. The CDR3 is 14 amino acids. Written as DNA, the CDR3 is TGCGCCAGCAGCTCGGACAGGGGGGGAGCTGAAGCTTTCTTT. Its translation: CASSSDRGGAEAFF. The variable domain in full, completed from reference TRBV5-1 and TRBJ1-1, reads KAGVTQTPRYLIKTRGQQVTLSCSPISGHRSVSWYQQTPGQGLQFLFEYFSETQRNKGNFPGRFSGRQFSNSRSEMNVSTLELGDSALYLCASSSDRGGAEAFFGQGTRLTVV.

V gene TRBV19 combines with J gene TRBJ2-3, with a weak D call TRBD2 (5 bases). CDR1 LNHDA and CDR2 SQIVND come from the germline V gene (reference sequence). V shed 9 bases and J shed 3 bases, with 19 bases lying between them. The length of the CDR3 is 15 residues. The CDR3 region is CASRGRTLTTDTQYF. The DNA for the CDR3 is TGTGCCAGCAGAGGAAGGACTTTAACTACAGATACGCAGTATTTT.

This clone was found a few times. The chain recombines TRBV7-2 with TRBJ2-7; no clear D. The length of the CDR3 is 12 residues. Germline V CDR1 and CDR2: SGHTA, FQGNSA. Deletions cut 5 bases from V and 0 bases from J, with 5 bases between. The CDR3 bases are TGTGCCAGCAGCCCCAGCTCCTACGAGCAGTACTTC. This translates into CASSPSSYEQYF. Complete variable domain (other parts from reference TRBV7-2 and TRBJ2-7): GAGVSQSPSNKVTEKGKDVELRCDPISGHTALYWYRQSLGQGLEFLIYFQGNSAPDKSGLPSDRFSAERTGGSVSTLTIQRTQQEDSAVYLCASSPSSYEQYFGPGTRLTVT.

The chain is built from TRBV5-1 and TRBJ1-1; 8 bases fit TRBD1. The CDR3 sequence is 15 residues long. Germline CDR1 SGHRS, CDR2 YFSETQ. J was trimmed by 0 bases and V by 3 bases; bases with no gene match: 4. CDR3: CASSSGQGLNTEAFF. In nucleotides, the CDR3 is TGCGCCAGCAGCTCCGGACAGGGATTGAACACTGAAGCTTTCTTT.

Of note for this clone: Other DNA sequences within the sample encode an identical CDR3. V is TRBV5-8 and J is TRBJ1-5; no firm D call. The CDR3 is 14 residues long. V was pared by 2 bases and J by 2 bases, with 8 bases between. Germline-derived CDR1 and CDR2 are SGHTS and YDEGEE. CDR3 in DNA: TGTGCCAGCAGCTTAGGGTTGGGCAATCAGCCCCAGCATTTT. Translated, it gives CASSLGLGNQPQHF.